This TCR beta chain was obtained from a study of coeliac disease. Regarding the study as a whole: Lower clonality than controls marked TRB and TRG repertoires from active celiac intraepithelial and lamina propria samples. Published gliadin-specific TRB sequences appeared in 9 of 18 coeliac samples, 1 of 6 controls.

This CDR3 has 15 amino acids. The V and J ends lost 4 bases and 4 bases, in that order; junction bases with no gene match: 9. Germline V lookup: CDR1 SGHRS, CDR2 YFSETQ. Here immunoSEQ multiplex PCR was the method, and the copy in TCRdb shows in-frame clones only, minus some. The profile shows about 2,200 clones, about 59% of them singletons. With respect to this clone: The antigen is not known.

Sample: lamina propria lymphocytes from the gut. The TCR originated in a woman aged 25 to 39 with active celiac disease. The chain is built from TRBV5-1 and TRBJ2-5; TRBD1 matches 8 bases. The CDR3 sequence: CASSAGQGLGETQYF. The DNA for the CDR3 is TGCGCCAGCAGCGCAGGACAGGGCTTAGGAGAGACCCAGTACTTC.